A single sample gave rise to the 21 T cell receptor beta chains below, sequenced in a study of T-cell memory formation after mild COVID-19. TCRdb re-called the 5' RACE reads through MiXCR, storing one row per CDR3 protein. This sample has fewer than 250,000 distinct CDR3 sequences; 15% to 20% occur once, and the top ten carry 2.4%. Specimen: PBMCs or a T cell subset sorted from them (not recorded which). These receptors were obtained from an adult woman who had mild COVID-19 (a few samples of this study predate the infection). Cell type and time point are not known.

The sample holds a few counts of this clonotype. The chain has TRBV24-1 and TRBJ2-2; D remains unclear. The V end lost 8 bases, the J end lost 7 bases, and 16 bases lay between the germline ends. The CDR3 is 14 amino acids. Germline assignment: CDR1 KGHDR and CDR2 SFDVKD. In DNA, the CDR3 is TGTGCCACCAAGGTTGATGGGTCCCACGGGGAGCTGTTTTTT. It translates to CATKVDGSHGELFF.

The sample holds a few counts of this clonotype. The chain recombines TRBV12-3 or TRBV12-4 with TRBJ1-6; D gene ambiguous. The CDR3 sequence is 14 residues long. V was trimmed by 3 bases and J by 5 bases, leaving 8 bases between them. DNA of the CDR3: TGTGCCAGCAGTTTCGCCGGAGATAATTCACCCCTCCACTTT. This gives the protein CASSFAGDNSPLHF.

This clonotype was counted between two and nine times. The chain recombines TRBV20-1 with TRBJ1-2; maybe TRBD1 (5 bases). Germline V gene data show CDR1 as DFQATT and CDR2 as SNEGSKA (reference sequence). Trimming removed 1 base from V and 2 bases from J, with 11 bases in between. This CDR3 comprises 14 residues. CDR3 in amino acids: CSARVGQKNYGYTF. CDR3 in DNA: TGCAGTGCTAGAGTGGGGCAGAAGAACTATGGCTACACCTTC.

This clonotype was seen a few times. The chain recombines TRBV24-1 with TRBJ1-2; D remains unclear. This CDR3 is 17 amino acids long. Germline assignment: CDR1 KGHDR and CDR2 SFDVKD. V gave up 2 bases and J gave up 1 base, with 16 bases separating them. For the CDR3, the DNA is TGTGCCACCAGTGATTCCGCCCGCAGGAAACGTAACTATGGCTACACCTTC. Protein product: CATSDSARRKRNYGYTF.

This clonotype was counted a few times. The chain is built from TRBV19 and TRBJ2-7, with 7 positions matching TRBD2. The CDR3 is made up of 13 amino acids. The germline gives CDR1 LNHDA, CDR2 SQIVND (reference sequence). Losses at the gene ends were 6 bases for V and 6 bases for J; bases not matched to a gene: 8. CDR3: CASRRGLLSEQYF. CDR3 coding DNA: TGTGCCAGTAGGAGGGGACTACTCAGCGAGCAGTACTTC. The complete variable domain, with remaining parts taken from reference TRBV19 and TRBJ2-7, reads DGGITQSPKYLFRKEGQNVTLSCEQNLNHDAMYWYRQDPGQGLRLIYYSQIVNDFQKGDIAEGYSVSREKKESFPLTVTSAQKNPTAFYLCASRRGLLSEQYFGPGTRLTVT.

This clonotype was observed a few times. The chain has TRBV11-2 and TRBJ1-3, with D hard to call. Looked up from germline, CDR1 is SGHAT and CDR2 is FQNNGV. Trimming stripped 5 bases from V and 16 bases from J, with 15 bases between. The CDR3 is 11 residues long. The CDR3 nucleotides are TGTGCCAGCAGCCTCCAGACGGAGGTTTATTTT. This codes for CASSLQTEVYF.

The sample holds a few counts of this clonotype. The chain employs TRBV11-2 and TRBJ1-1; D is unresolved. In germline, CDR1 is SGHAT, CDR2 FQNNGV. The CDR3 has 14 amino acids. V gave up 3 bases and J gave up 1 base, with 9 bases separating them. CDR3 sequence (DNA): TGTGCCAGCAGCTTGTCACTCGCGAACACTGAAGCTTTCTTT. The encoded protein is CASSLSLANTEAFF.

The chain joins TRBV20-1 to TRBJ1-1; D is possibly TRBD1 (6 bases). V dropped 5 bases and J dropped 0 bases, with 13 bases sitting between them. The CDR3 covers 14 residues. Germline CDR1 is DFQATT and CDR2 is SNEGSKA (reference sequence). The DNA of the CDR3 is TGCAGTGCTGGAAGACAGGTCATGAACACTGAAGCTTTCTTT. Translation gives CSAGRQVMNTEAFF.

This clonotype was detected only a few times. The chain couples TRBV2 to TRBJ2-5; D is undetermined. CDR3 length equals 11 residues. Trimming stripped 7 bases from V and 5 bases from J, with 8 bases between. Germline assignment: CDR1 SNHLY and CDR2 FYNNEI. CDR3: CASKVGETQYF. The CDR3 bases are TGTGCCAGCAAGGTGGGGGAGACCCAGTACTTC.

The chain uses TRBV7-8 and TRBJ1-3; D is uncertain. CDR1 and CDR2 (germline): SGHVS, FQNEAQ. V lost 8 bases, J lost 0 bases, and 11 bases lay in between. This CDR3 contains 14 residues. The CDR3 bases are TGTGCCAGCCGTGGAGATAGCTCTGGAAACACCATATATTTT. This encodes CASRGDSSGNTIYF.

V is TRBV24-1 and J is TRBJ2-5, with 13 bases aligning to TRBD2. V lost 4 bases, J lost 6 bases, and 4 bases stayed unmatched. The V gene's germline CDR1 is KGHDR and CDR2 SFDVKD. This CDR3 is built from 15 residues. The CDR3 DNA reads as TGTGCCACCAGTGAAGGGACTAGCGGGGTTCAGACCCAGTACTTC. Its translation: CATSEGTSGVQTQYF.

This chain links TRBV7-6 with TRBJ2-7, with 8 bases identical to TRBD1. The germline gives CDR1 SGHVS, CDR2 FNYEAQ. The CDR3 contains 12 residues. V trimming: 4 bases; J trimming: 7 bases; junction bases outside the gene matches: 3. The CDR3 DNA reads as TGTGCCAGCAGCTCGACAGGGGAAGAGCAGTACTTC. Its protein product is CASSSTGEEQYF.

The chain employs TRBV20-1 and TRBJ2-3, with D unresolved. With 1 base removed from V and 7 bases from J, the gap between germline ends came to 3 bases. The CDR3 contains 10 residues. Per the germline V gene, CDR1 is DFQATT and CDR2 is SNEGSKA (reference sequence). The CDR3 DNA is TGCAGTGCTAGAGGAAATACGCAGTATTTT. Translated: CSARGNTQYF.

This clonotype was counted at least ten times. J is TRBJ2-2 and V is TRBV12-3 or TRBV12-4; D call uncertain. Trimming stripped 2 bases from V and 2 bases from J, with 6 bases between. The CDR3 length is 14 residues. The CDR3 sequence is CASSLLLNTGELFF. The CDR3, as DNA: TGTGCCAGCAGTTTATTACTAAACACCGGGGAGCTGTTTTTT.

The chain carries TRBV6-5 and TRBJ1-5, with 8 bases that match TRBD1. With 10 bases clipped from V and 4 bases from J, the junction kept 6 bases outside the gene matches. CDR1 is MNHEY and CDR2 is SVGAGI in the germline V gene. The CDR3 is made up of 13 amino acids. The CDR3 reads CATGDRWNQPQHF. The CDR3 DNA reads TGTGCCACCGGGGACAGGTGGAATCAGCCCCAGCATTTT.

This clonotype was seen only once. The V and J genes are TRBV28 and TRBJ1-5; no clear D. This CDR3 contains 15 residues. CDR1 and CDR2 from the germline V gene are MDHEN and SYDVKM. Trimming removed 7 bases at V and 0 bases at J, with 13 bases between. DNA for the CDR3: TGTGCCAGCACCTTCAGTGGAGGTAGCAATCAGCCCCAGCATTTT. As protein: CASTFSGGSNQPQHF.

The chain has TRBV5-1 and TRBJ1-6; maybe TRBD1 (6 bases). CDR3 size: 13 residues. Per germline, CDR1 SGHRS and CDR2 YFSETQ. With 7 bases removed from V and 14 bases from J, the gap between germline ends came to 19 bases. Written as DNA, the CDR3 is TGCGCCAGCTCCTTTTTGGGGGGCGTCACCCTCCACTTT. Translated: CASSFLGGVTLHF.

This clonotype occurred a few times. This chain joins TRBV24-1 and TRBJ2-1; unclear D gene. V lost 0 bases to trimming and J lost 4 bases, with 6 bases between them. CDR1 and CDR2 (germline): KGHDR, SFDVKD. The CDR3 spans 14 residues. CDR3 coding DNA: TGTGCCACCAGTGATTTGAGAAATTACAATGAGCAGTTCTTC. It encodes CATSDLRNYNEQFF.

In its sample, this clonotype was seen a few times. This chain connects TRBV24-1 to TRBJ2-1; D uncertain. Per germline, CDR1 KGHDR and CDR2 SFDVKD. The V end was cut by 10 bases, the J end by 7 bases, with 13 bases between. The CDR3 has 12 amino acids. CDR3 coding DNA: TGTGCCACGGCAACACTGGGTAATGAGCAGTTCTTC. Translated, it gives CATATLGNEQFF.

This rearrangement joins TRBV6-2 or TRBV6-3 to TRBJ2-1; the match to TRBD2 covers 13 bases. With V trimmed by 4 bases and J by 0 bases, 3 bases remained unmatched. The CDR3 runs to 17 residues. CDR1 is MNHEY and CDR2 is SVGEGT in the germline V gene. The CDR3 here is CASSSRTSGGSYNEQFF. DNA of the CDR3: TGTGCCAGCAGTTCCAGGACTAGCGGGGGCTCCTACAATGAGCAGTTCTTC.

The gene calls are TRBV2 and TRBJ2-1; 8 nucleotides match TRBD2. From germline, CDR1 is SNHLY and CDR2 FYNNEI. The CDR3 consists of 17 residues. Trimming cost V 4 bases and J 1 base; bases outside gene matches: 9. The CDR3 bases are TGTGCCAGCAGTGGGAGGGGTAGCGGGGAATCCTACAATGAGCAGTTCTTC. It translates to CASSGRGSGESYNEQFF. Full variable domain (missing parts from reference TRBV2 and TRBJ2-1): EPEVTQTPSHQVTQMGQEVILRCVPISNHLYFYWYRQILGQKVEFLVSFYNNEISEKSEIFDDQFSVERPDGSNFTLKIRSTKLEDSAMYFCASSGRGSGESYNEQFFGPGTRLTVL.